This is a list of T cell receptor beta chains from one sample in a study of blood T cell repertoires in COVID-19. The protocol was immunoSEQ multiplex PCR, while the TCRdb copy is restricted to in-frame clones and leaves out a portion. The profile shows a few hundred thousand clones, about nine tenths of them singletons. The sample taken for sequencing was peripheral blood. These receptors came from a woman in her thirties or forties who had recovered from COVID-19. Both conserved end residues are part of each CDR3. Fields, in order: V gene, J gene, D gene, clone size, CDR3 protein, CDR3 DNA. A D gene is named only where the DNA matches it firmly. Size is omitted from some rows. Given values are once, few, many or a class for expanded clones.

TRBV19	TRBJ2-6	.	.	CASSTSGGGGANVLTF	TGTGCCAGTAGTACGTCAGGGGGAGGTGGGGCCAACGTCCTGACTTTC
TRBV24-1	TRBJ1-5	TRBD1	.	CATSDAGTGAHQPQHF	TGTGCCACCAGTGATGCCGGGACAGGGGCCCATCAGCCCCAGCATTTT
TRBV5-4	TRBJ2-2	.	.	CASSTRGLGNTGELFF	TGTGCCAGCAGCACCCGGGGTCTGGGGAACACCGGGGAGCTGTTTTTT
TRBV7-9	TRBJ2-7	TRBD2	.	CASSSLAGETYEQYF	TGTGCCAGCAGCTCTCTAGCGGGAGAGACCTACGAGCAGTACTTC
TRBV18	TRBJ1-2	.	.	CASSPIARANYGYTF	TGTGCCAGCTCACCAATAGCCAGGGCGAACTATGGCTACACCTTC
TRBV11-2	TRBJ2-1	TRBD2	.	CASSLDQLAGGRDEQFF	TGTGCCAGCAGCTTAGACCAACTAGCGGGAGGACGGGATGAGCAGTTCTTC
TRBV10-3	TRBJ2-3	TRBD2	few	CAISERLAGGPPTDTQYF	TGTGCCATCAGTGAACGGCTAGCGGGAGGCCCCCCCACAGATACGCAGTATTTT
TRBV6-1	TRBJ1-5	.	.	CASSERGNQPQHF	TGTGCCAGCAGTGAAAGAGGCAATCAGCCCCAGCATTTT
TRBV11-3	TRBJ2-5	.	.	CASSLDIGAEAETQYF	TGTGCCAGCAGCTTAGATATCGGCGCTGAAGCGGAGACCCAGTACTTC
TRBV28	TRBJ2-1	.	.	CASRPGTGYNEQFF	TGTGCCAGTCGCCCAGGGACTGGATACAATGAGCAGTTCTTC
TRBV18	TRBJ2-3	TRBD1	.	CASSGLTGDDTQYF	TGTGCCAGCTCGGGGCTGACAGGGGACGATACGCAGTATTTT
TRBV7-9	TRBJ2-1	.	.	CASSSGDNEQFF	TGTGCCAGCAGCTCCGGGGACAATGAGCAGTTCTTC